The rows below give T cell receptor beta chains drawn from one sample of a study of blood T cell repertoires in COVID-19. Generated by immunoSEQ multiplex PCR, the TCRdb table keeps only in-frame clones and is missing some. Among more than 200,000 clones listed, less than 85% were seen once. The sample comprised peripheral blood. The receptors stem from an older woman with active or convalescent COVID-19. Both conserved end residues are part of each CDR3. Fields, in order: J gene, clone size, V gene, D gene, CDR3 DNA, CDR3 protein. A D gene is named only where the DNA matches it firmly. Not all rows give a size; the values are once, few, many and, for expanded clones, a class.

TRBJ2-4	few	TRBV11-2	TRBD2	TGTGCCAGCAGCTTTACTAGCGGGAGAAACATTCAGTACTTC	CASSFTSGRNIQYF
TRBJ2-4	NA	TRBV30	TRBD1	TGTGCCTGGAGTGTACAGGGGGCTGGGAACATTCAGTACTTC	CAWSVQGAGNIQYF
TRBJ2-7	NA	TRBV7-6	NA	TGTGCCAGCAGCTTAGGCGGCGGCAACTACGAGCAGTACTTC	CASSLGGGNYEQYF
TRBJ2-3	NA	TRBV5-4	TRBD2	TGTGCCAGCAGCTTGGGACCGGGAGGGCCCGGGGATACGCAGTATTTT	CASSLGPGGPGDTQYF
TRBJ2-5	NA	TRBV5-4	NA	TGTGCCAGCAGCTATCCAGGGGCGCAAGAGACCCAGTACTTC	CASSYPGAQETQYF
TRBJ2-7	NA	TRBV19	TRBD1	TGTGCCAGTAGTTTTGGACAGGGTGGCGACGAGCAGTACTTC	CASSFGQGGDEQYF
TRBJ2-7	NA	TRBV2	TRBD1	TGTGCCAGCAGTGTCGGACAGGACCTAACGAGCTCCTACGAGCAGTACTTC	CASSVGQDLTSSYEQYF
TRBJ1-5	NA	TRBV7-2	NA	TGTGCCAGCAGCTTAGTAGTAGGTCCGGGGGTTCAGCCCCAGCATTTT	CASSLVVGPGVQPQHF
TRBJ1-4	NA	TRBV7-3	TRBD1	TGTGCCAGCAGCCGGACAGGGGGTGAGGGTGAAAAACTGTTTTTT	CASSRTGGEGEKLFF
TRBJ2-1	NA	TRBV11-3	NA	TGTGCCAGCAGCTTCCGTTCCTACAATGAGCAGTTCTTC	CASSFRSYNEQFF
TRBJ2-1	NA	TRBV5-8	TRBD2	TGTGCCAGCAGCTCGGCTCGGACTAGCGGGGGGAAAGATGAGCAGTTCTTC	CASSSARTSGGKDEQFF
TRBJ1-2	NA	TRBV7-8	TRBD1	TGTGCCAGCAGCTTAGGGCCAGGGGGAGGCTACACCTTC	CASSLGPGGGYTF
TRBJ2-5	NA	TRBV7-2	TRBD2	TGTGCCAGCAGCCTAGGGCGGGGACTAGCGGGGGGAACCGGAGAGACCCAGTACTTC	CASSLGRGLAGGTGETQYF
TRBJ1-3	NA	TRBV5-6	NA	TGTGCCAGCAGCTTGAGCGGAAACACCATATATTTT	CASSLSGNTIYF
TRBJ2-3	NA	TRBV7-2	NA	TGTGCCAGCAGCTTGGGCGAGTTCACAGATACGCAGTATTTT	CASSLGEFTDTQYF
TRBJ1-4	NA	TRBV28	TRBD1	TGTGCCAGCAGCACACAGGGGAGCAATGAAAAACTGTTTTTT	CASSTQGSNEKLFF
TRBJ1-5	few	TRBV18	NA	TGTGCCAGCTCACCCTCGGGAGGTCGTGCGGGGGAACGGGTGCAGCCCCAGCATTTT	CASSPSGGRAGERVQPQHF
TRBJ1-2	NA	TRBV5-4	NA	TGTGCCAGCAGCTTGGACAGGGAGTATGGCTACACCTTC	CASSLDREYGYTF
TRBJ1-4	NA	TRBV15	NA	TGTGCCACCAGCAGAGTGCGAGGGATTGGGGAAAAACTGTTTTTT	CATSRVRGIGEKLFF
TRBJ1-5	NA	TRBV28	NA	TGTGCCAGCAGTTTAAGGCCAGGGAACAATCAGCCCCAGCATTTT	CASSLRPGNNQPQHF
TRBJ2-3	NA	TRBV9	TRBD2	TGTGCCAGCAGCCCAAGACTAGCGGGGACCTCTAGCACAGATACGCAGTATTTT	CASSPRLAGTSSTDTQYF
TRBJ2-5	NA	TRBV7-2	TRBD2	TGTGCCAGCAGCTTAGACCGGGGGGGGGAAGAGACCCAGTACTTC	CASSLDRGGEETQYF
TRBJ1-2	NA	TRBV27	NA	TGTGCCAGCGGTAGGGGGTCCCTGGGGGGCTACACCTTC	CASGRGSLGGYTF
TRBJ1-4	NA	TRBV5-4	TRBD1	TGTGCCAGCAGCCCGGACAGGGGATCCGAAAAACTGTTTTTT	CASSPDRGSEKLFF
TRBJ1-1	NA	TRBV7-8	NA	TGTGCCAGCAGCCCACGGGGGGAAAGCACTGAAGCTTTCTTT	CASSPRGESTEAFF
TRBJ1-2	NA	TRBV18	NA	TGTGCCAGCTCACCACAAACAGATCTACCGTATGGCTACACCTTC	CASSPQTDLPYGYTF
TRBJ1-2	NA	TRBV30	TRBD1	TGTGCCTGGAGTGGCACAGGGGTGGGGGGCTACACCTTC	CAWSGTGVGGYTF
TRBJ1-4	few	TRBV28	TRBD1	TGTGCCAGCAGTACAGGGGGCGCCGAAGAAGAAAAACTGTTTTTT	CASSTGGAEEEKLFF
TRBJ1-1	NA	TRBV3-1/TRBV3-2	TRBD1	TGTGCCAGCAGCCGGACAGGGGTGAACACTGAAGCTTTCTTT	CASSRTGVNTEAFF
TRBJ2-1	NA	TRBV6-1	NA	TGTGCCAGCAGTGACCGCCCTCCCCTTGAGGGGGTAATGAATGAGCAGTTCTTC	CASSDRPPLEGVMNEQFF
TRBJ2-1	NA	TRBV29-1	TRBD2	TGCAGCACAACCAGCGGGGCCGGCTGGTTCTTC	CSTTSGAGWFF
TRBJ1-6	NA	TRBV6-1	NA	TGTGCCAGCAGTGATCAAAGGCGGACACCCCTCCACTTT	CASSDQRRTPLHF
TRBJ2-7	NA	TRBV4-3	NA	TGCGCCAGCAGCCAAGATCGGGCAGGGTTCATCTACGAGCAGTACTTC	CASSQDRAGFIYEQYF
TRBJ2-7	NA	TRBV30	NA	TGTGCCTGGAGTGTAAGTAGCGGACTCTACGAGCAGTACTTC	CAWSVSSGLYEQYF
TRBJ1-1	NA	TRBV27	NA	TGTGCCAGCAGTTTACGGGGGATACCCGAAGCTTTCTTT	CASSLRGIPEAFF
TRBJ2-7	NA	TRBV19	NA	TGTGCCAGTAGTAAAAGCGGACTTACCTACGAGCAGTACTTC	CASSKSGLTYEQYF
TRBJ1-5	NA	TRBV5-1	NA	TGCGCCAGCAGCTCGCGACCGGGGGGGGTCGGGCCCCAGCATTTT	CASSSRPGGVGPQHF
TRBJ2-3	NA	TRBV4-1	TRBD2	TGCGCCAGCAGCCAAGGGTTAGCGGGAGGGGTGACAGATACGCAGTATTTT	CASSQGLAGGVTDTQYF
TRBJ2-3	NA	TRBV9	NA	TGTGCCAGCAGCACTAGTGAGGGGGACACGCAGTATTTT	CASSTSEGDTQYF
TRBJ2-3	NA	TRBV2	NA	TGTGCCAGCAAAAAAACAGGGACACATTACACAGATACGCAGTATTTT	CASKKTGTHYTDTQYF
TRBJ2-3	NA	TRBV18	TRBD2	TGTGCCAGCTCACTATACAGAGCGGGAGAAACAGATACGCAGTATTTT	CASSLYRAGETDTQYF
TRBJ1-2	once	TRBV9	NA	TGTGCCAGCGGGGACATCCTGTATGGCTACACCTTC	CASGDILYGYTF
TRBJ1-1	NA	TRBV27	TRBD1	TGTGCCAGCAGTCGCCCCTCGGGGACAGGGGGTATTGAAGCTTTCTTT	CASSRPSGTGGIEAFF
TRBJ2-2	NA	TRBV5-4	NA	TGTGCCAGCAGCTCGCCTCTAGCCGGTGCCACCGGGGAGCTGTTTTTT	CASSSPLAGATGELFF
TRBJ2-4	NA	TRBV2	NA	TGTGCCAGCAGCCTCACGGTCCGGGAAAACATTCAGTACTTC	CASSLTVRENIQYF
TRBJ2-1	NA	TRBV9	TRBD2	TGTGCCAGCAGCGTCGTAGCGGGGGGGTACAATGAGCAGTTCTTC	CASSVVAGGYNEQFF
TRBJ1-2	few	TRBV30	TRBD1	TGTGCCGTACAGGGGCGACACCCTTTAGGCTACACCTTC	CAVQGRHPLGYTF
TRBJ2-5	NA	TRBV4-1	NA	TGCGCCAGCAGCCAAAACCGGACAGCTAGCCAAGAGACCCAGTACTTC	CASSQNRTASQETQYF
TRBJ2-5	once	TRBV11-2	NA	TGTGCCAGCAGCTTAGATCCGGTTGAGACCCAGTACTTC	CASSLDPVETQYF
TRBJ2-7	NA	TRBV28	NA	TGTGCCAGCAGTTTGAAACCAGACTACGAGCAGTACTTC	CASSLKPDYEQYF
TRBJ1-4	NA	TRBV27	NA	TGTGCCAGCAGACCTCTGACAAGTACAACTAATGAAAAACTGTTTTTT	CASRPLTSTTNEKLFF
TRBJ2-7	NA	TRBV7-2	NA	TGTGCCAGCAGCCGCTGGGCGGGGAGAGAGCAGTACTTC	CASSRWAGREQYF
TRBJ1-1	NA	TRBV5-1	TRBD1	TGCGCCAGCAGCCCCATGGGACAGGGGATCACTGAAGCTTTCTTT	CASSPMGQGITEAFF
TRBJ2-2	NA	TRBV7-8	TRBD2	TGTGCCAGCAGCTTAGAGCCGGGACTAGCAAGCGCCGGGGAGCTGTTTTTT	CASSLEPGLASAGELFF
TRBJ1-2	NA	TRBV3-1/TRBV3-2	NA	TGTGCCAGCAGCCAAGAATTCGGCACTATGAACTATGGCTACACCTTC	CASSQEFGTMNYGYTF
TRBJ2-2	NA	TRBV3-1/TRBV3-2	TRBD2	TGTGCCAGCAGCCTGGCGGGAGGAAAAACCGGGGAGCTGTTTTTT	CASSLAGGKTGELFF
TRBJ2-3	NA	TRBV3-1/TRBV3-2	NA	TGTGCCAGCAGCCCCTACATCCCGGAGGCCAGCACAGATACGCAGTATTTT	CASSPYIPEASTDTQYF
TRBJ1-2	NA	TRBV7-2	TRBD1	TGTGCCAGCAGCTTAGGCTATGGGCAGGGGGCTCTCTATGGCTACACCTTC	CASSLGYGQGALYGYTF
TRBJ1-2	NA	TRBV5-5	NA	TGTGCCAGCAGCCAGACCGGGACACCTTATGGCTACACCTTC	CASSQTGTPYGYTF